Listed here are 10 T cell receptor beta chains from one sample, sequenced in a study of blood T cell repertoires in COVID-19. The method was immunoSEQ multiplex PCR; TCRdb's version includes in-frame clones alone and lacks a portion of them. The repertoire holds some 450,000 clones, with around 89% as singletons. Sample: peripheral blood. The receptors were gathered from a woman aged 50 to 65 with COVID-19, enrolled during active disease.

V gene TRBV9 combines with J gene TRBJ1-2; a weak D match, TRBD1 (5 bases). V was pared by 4 bases and J by 1 base, with 17 bases between. Germline assignment: CDR1 SGDLS and CDR2 YYNGEE. The CDR3 contains 16 residues. The CDR3 DNA reads TGTGCCAGCAGCAACACCAAACGACAGCATAACTATGGCTACACCTTC. Its translation is CASSNTKRQHNYGYTF.

CDR3: CASSLELAGAGTDTQYF. Here the CDR3 DNA reads TGTGCCAGCAGCTTGGAACTAGCGGGGGCCGGCACAGATACGCAGTATTTT. The chain couples TRBV11-2 to TRBJ2-3; 11 bases line up with TRBD2. This CDR3 has 17 amino acids. Germline CDR1 is SGHAT and CDR2 is FQNNGV. Trimming removed 3 bases from V and 1 base from J; junction bases left unmatched: 6. The whole variable domain, remainder taken from reference TRBV11-2 and TRBJ2-3, is EAGVAQSPRYKIIEKRQSVAFWCNPISGHATLYWYQQILGQGPKLLIQFQNNGVVDDSQLPKDRFSAERLKGVDSTLKIQPAKLEDSAVYLCASSLELAGAGTDTQYFGPGTRLTVL.

The chain has TRBV9 and TRBJ2-3, with unresolved D. V was trimmed by 4 bases and J by 1 base, leaving 10 bases between them. The CDR3 runs to 14 residues. Germline V gene sequence: CDR1 SGDLS, CDR2 YYNGEE. The CDR3 DNA is TGTGCCAGCAGCAAGACCCAGGGCACAGATACGCAGTATTTT. Its translation: CASSKTQGTDTQYF.

The V and J genes are TRBV28 and TRBJ1-5; 7 nucleotides line up with TRBD1. The J segment lost 5 bases and the V segment lost 5 bases, leaving 9 bases of the junction unmatched. The germline gives CDR1 MDHEN, CDR2 SYDVKM. This CDR3 contains 15 residues. The CDR3 loop reads CASSLGQAAYQPQHF. The CDR3 bases are TGTGCCAGCAGTCTCGGACAGGCAGCCTATCAGCCCCAGCATTTT.

DNA for the CDR3: TGTGCCAGCAGCCTGAGGGCCCGGGGCAATCAGCCCCAGCATTTT. Amino acids: CASSLRARGNQPQHF. The chain combines TRBV5-6 with TRBJ1-5; D gene ambiguous. Looked up from germline, CDR1 is SGHDT and CDR2 is YYEEEE. The CDR3 length is 15 residues. Trimming left V 4 bases short and J 2 bases short, with 13 bases between.

The V and J genes are TRBV11-2 and TRBJ2-3; 11 positions agree with TRBD2. The CDR3 covers 15 residues. With V trimmed by 5 bases and J by 4 bases, 5 bases remained unmatched. CDR1 and CDR2 from the germline V gene are SGHAT and FQNNGV. CDR3 sequence: CASSISGGAPDTQYF. DNA of the CDR3: TGTGCCAGCAGCATTAGCGGGGGGGCCCCAGATACGCAGTATTTT.

This clone was found a few times. The sample carries other DNA sequences with the same CDR3. The chain links TRBV3-1 (or the pseudogene TRBV3-2) to TRBJ1-5; D possibly corresponds to TRBD1 (6 bases). CDR3 length: 13 residues. With 3 bases removed from V and 5 bases from J, the gap between germline ends came to 8 bases. Germline values: CDR1 LGHDT, CDR2 YNNKEL (reference sequence). The CDR3 spells CASSQTGDQPQHF. CDR3 bases: TGTGCCAGCAGCCAGACAGGAGATCAGCCCCAGCATTTT.

The chain uses TRBV24-1 and TRBJ1-4; D unclear. The CDR3 is 15 residues long. Trimming took 3 bases from V and 5 from J, leaving 12 bases between them. The germline gives CDR1 KGHDR, CDR2 SFDVKD. As DNA, the CDR3 is TGTGCCACCAGTGATAGTAGAGGATCCAATGAAAAACTGTTTTTT. Translating gives CATSDSRGSNEKLFF.

This chain links TRBV11-3 with TRBJ2-1; 10 nucleotides align to TRBD1. Germline lookup yields CDR1 SGHNT and CDR2 YENEEA. V was clipped by 8 bases and J by 10 bases; unmatched bases: 11. CDR3 size: 14 residues. CDR3 bases: TGTGCCAGCGGAACCGGGACAGGGGTGGGGGAGCAGTTCTTC. The encoded protein is CASGTGTGVGEQFF.

This chain joins TRBV9 and TRBJ1-1; D remains ambiguous. The CDR3 is 15 residues long. Germline V gene data show CDR1 as SGDLS and CDR2 as YYNGEE. With 4 bases removed from V and 2 bases from J, the gap between germline ends came to 15 bases. The CDR3 DNA sequence: TGTGCCAGCAGCTACGACATGTCGGCTAACACTGAAGCTTTCTTT. Protein sequence: CASSYDMSANTEAFF.